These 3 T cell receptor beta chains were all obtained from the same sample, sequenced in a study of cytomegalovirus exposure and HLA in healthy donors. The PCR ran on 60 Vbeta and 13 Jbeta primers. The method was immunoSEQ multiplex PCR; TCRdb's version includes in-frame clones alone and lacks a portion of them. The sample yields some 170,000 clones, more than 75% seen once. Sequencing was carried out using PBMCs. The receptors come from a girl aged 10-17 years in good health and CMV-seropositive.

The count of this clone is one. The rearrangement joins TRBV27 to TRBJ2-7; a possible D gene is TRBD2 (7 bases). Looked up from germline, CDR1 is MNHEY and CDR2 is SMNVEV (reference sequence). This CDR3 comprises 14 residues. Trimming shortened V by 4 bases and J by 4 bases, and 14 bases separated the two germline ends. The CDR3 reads CASSYGEGGYEQYF. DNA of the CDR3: TGTGCCAGCAGTTATGGGGAGGGGGGATACGAGCAGTACTTC.

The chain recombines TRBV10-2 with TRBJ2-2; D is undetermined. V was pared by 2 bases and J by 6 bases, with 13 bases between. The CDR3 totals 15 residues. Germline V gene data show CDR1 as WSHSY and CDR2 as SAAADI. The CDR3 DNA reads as TGCGCCAGCAGTGAGCTCGGCCCAGGCGCCGGGGAGCTGTTTTTT. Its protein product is CASSELGPGAGELFF.

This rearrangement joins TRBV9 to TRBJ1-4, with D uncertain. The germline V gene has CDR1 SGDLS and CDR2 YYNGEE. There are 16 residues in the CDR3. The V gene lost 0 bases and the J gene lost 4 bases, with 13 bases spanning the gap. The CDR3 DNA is TGTGCCAGCAGCGTAGGGTCTGGCCAGAATAATGAAAAACTGTTTTTT. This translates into CASSVGSGQNNEKLFF.